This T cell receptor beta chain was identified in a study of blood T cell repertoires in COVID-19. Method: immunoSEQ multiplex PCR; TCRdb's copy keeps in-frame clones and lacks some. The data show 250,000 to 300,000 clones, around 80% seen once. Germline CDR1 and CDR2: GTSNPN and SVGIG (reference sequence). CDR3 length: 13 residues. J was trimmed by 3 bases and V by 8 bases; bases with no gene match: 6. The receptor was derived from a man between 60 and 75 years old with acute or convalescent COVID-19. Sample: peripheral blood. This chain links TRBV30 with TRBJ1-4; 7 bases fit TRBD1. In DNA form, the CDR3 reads TGTGCCGGAGGGACAGCGTCTAATGAAAAACTGTTTTTT. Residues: CAGGTASNEKLFF.